A selection of T cell receptor beta chains follows, all from one sample in a study of T cells after posttransplantation cyclophosphamide. Sequenced by immunoSEQ multiplex PCR; TCRdb stores in-frame clones only, minus some. Here the sample spans tens of thousands of clones, approximately 71% being singletons. The material sequenced was memory CD4+ T cells sorted from PBMCs. The source is a woman aged 55 to 70 in good health, CMV-negative, and a related stem cell transplant donor. Both conserved end residues are trimmed from each CDR3.

ASTLAGGYNEQF	TRBV7-9	TRBJ2-1
ASSLGQGARYEQY	TRBV7-9	TRBJ2-7
AWSPGHYQPQH	TRBV30	TRBJ1-5
ASSSRLAGYNEQF	TRBV28	TRBJ2-1
ASSQGLGENGELF	TRBV4-2	TRBJ2-2
ASSQDHESWTGTYGYT	TRBV4-1	TRBJ1-2
ASSLEGGKRTGELF	TRBV5-4	TRBJ2-2
ASSNPGTIGDTQY	TRBV6-6	TRBJ2-3
AWSPNRAGGGDTQY	TRBV30	TRBJ2-3
ASSLAQSSSYGYT	TRBV7-9	TRBJ1-2
ASSLGPFVRGGFDSPLH	TRBV11-2	TRBJ1-6
ASNRQGLNTEAF	TRBV27	TRBJ1-1
ASSSGPSYNSPLH	TRBV6-1	TRBJ1-6
ASSLGTGLSGTEAF	TRBV7-2	TRBJ1-1
ASRDRGNGELF	TRBV19	TRBJ2-2
ASRPLGNRDRGRTGELF	TRBV11-2	TRBJ2-2
ASTSSGGSLEQF	TRBV5-1	TRBJ2-1
ATSLRDSYEQY	TRBV28	TRBJ2-7
ASSFTRGPSYEQY	TRBV11-1	TRBJ2-7
ASSNRQGSQGGTEAF	TRBV4-3	TRBJ1-1
ASSDSIGGGRANYGYT	TRBV6-4	TRBJ1-2
ASSSLKRLVTDTQY	TRBV7-4	TRBJ2-3
ASSLSSSEYYEQY	TRBV27	TRBJ2-7
ASKGAGYGYT	TRBV5-4	TRBJ1-2
ASSPGTSNEQF	TRBV7-3	TRBJ2-1